Sequencing of this TCR beta chain was carried out in a study of early T cells in non-severe SARS-CoV-2 infection. Across the study: From unsorted whole blood, bulk RNA was sequenced, and the chains remained unpaired.

This clonotype was found a few times. The antigen remains unidentified. General study results and limits: In VDJdb matching, anti-spike CD8 responses were favored while private and CD4 specificities went missing.

Individually, cDNA molecules had unique molecular identifiers attached to them. TCRdb reprocessed the 5' RACE reads with MiXCR, giving one entry per CDR3 protein. The repertoire has some 71,000 distinct CDR3 sequences, 9% to 10% of them found once; the top ten carry around 16%. The sequence came from an adult who was a healthcare worker with PCR-confirmed SARS-CoV-2 infection or an uninfected control (not recorded which). The source was whole blood, collected at baseline.

The CDR3 reads CATSREGLASNIQYF. The DNA for the CDR3 is TGTGCCACCAGCAGAGAGGGACTAGCATCCAACATTCAGTACTTC. The V call is TRBV15, the J call TRBJ2-4, with TRBD2 identical over 9 bases. Germline assignment: CDR1 LNHNV and CDR2 YYDKDF (reference sequence). This CDR3 spans 15 amino acids. After removal of 0 bases from V and 7 bases from J, the junction contained 4 bases not matched to a gene.